This is a list of T cell receptor beta chains from one sample in a study of T cell changes during pregnancy in multiple sclerosis. Clones were read by immunoSEQ multiplex PCR, and TCRdb kept only the in-frame ones, dropping some. The sample consists of fewer than 50,000 clones, around 94% of them appearing once. Specimen: CD4+ T cells from peripheral blood mononuclear cells, collected in the second trimester of pregnancy. The receptor set was obtained from a female donor in good health, enrolled as a control in a pregnancy study. Each CDR3 is given with its conserved first and last residue. Fields, in order: clone size, V gene, J gene, D gene, CDR3 DNA, CDR3 protein. D genes are given only for firm matches. Clone sizes are given selectively: once, few, many, or a class where the clone is expanded.

.	TRBV5-6	TRBJ2-1	TRBD1	TGTGCCAGCAGCCCGGCCGGGACAGTTAGCCATGAGCAGTTCTTC	CASSPAGTVSHEQFF
.	TRBV2	TRBJ2-3	TRBD1	TGTGCCAGCAGCCTAGGGGGACAGCTATCCACAGATACGCAGTATTTT	CASSLGGQLSTDTQYF
.	TRBV18	TRBJ1-4	TRBD1	TGTGCCAGCTCACCAAACCCACAGGGGGAAAAACTGTTTTTT	CASSPNPQGEKLFF
.	TRBV10-3	TRBJ2-2	TRBD1	TGTGCCATCAAAGAGACAGGGGAAGGCACCGGGGAGCTGTTTTTT	CAIKETGEGTGELFF
.	TRBV7-9	TRBJ1-2	TRBD1	TGTGCCAGCAGCCCTCCTACCGGGACAGGACTCTATGGCTACACCTTC	CASSPPTGTGLYGYTF
.	TRBV4-1	TRBJ1-5	TRBD1	TGCGCCAGCAGCCCGGTCCTACAGGGGAATAGCAATCAGCCCCAGCATTTT	CASSPVLQGNSNQPQHF
.	TRBV19	TRBJ1-2	TRBD1	TGTGCCAGTAGTATTCCTCACAGGGGGTCTAACTATGGCTACACCTTC	CASSIPHRGSNYGYTF
.	TRBV7-2	TRBJ1-4	.	TGTGCCAGCACTCTAGGGAGACGTGAAAAACTGTTTTTT	CASTLGRREKLFF
.	TRBV7-2	TRBJ2-7	TRBD1	TGTGCCAGCAGCTTTTTCACAGGGGGCCCTCCTTATTACGAGCAGTACTTC	CASSFFTGGPPYYEQYF
once	TRBV2	TRBJ1-5	TRBD1	TGTGCCAGCAACCGGGACAGAAATCAGCCCCAGCATTTT	CASNRDRNQPQHF
.	TRBV29-1	TRBJ2-7	.	TGCAGCGTGATAAACACCTACGAGCAGTACTTC	CSVINTYEQYF
.	TRBV19	TRBJ1-6	.	TGTGCCAGTACCGCAGGGCGTTCACCCCTCCACTTT	CASTAGRSPLHF
.	TRBV6-5	TRBJ1-2	.	TGTGCCAGCAGACCTATAGATGGGCTTAACTATGGCTACACCTTC	CASRPIDGLNYGYTF
.	TRBV10-3	TRBJ1-1	TRBD1	TGTGCCATCAAGAGACAGGGGGCAGAGAACACTGAAGCTTTCTTT	CAIKRQGAENTEAFF
.	TRBV6-6	TRBJ2-2	.	TGTGCCAGCAGATCATTCCGGGGAACGGCCGGGGAGCTGTTTTTT	CASRSFRGTAGELFF
.	TRBV9	TRBJ1-2	.	TGTGCCAGCAGCGTAGGACGGCTAGGCGCGTATGGCTACACCTTC	CASSVGRLGAYGYTF
.	TRBV18	TRBJ1-2	TRBD1	TGTGCCAGCTCATTGACAGGGGTTGAAGGCTACACCTTC	CASSLTGVEGYTF
.	TRBV9	TRBJ1-1	.	TGTGCCAGCAGCGCCCGGAGTGGAATGAACACTGAAGCTTTCTTT	CASSARSGMNTEAFF
.	TRBV19	TRBJ1-5	.	TGTGCCAGTAACAACCCGGGACTCCTAGGGGGCAATCAGCCCCAGCATTTT	CASNNPGLLGGNQPQHF
.	TRBV6-1	TRBJ1-1	TRBD1	TGTGCCAGCAGTGCCGGCGGGACAGGGGGCGTGGAAGCTTTCTTT	CASSAGGTGGVEAFF
.	TRBV11-3	TRBJ2-3	.	TGTGCCAGCAGCCCAGCTCGGGGTACGCAGTATTTT	CASSPARGTQYF
.	TRBV7-9	TRBJ1-6	.	TGTGCCAGCAGCTTAGAGGGGAATTCACCCCTCCACTTT	CASSLEGNSPLHF
.	TRBV9	TRBJ1-2	.	TGTGCCAGCAGCTCAGCCTCAGGGTTTGGGGGCTACACCTTC	CASSSASGFGGYTF
few	TRBV9	TRBJ1-2	TRBD1	TGTGCCAGCAGCGTCGAATCGACAGGGGCACAAGGCTACACCTTC	CASSVESTGAQGYTF
.	TRBV5-1	TRBJ2-5	.	TGCGCCAGCAGCCCACCAGGCTCGGCAGAGACCCAGTACTTC	CASSPPGSAETQYF
.	TRBV2	TRBJ1-4	TRBD1	TGTGCCAGCAGTGAAGGGACAGGGTATGGTGAAAAACTGTTTTTT	CASSEGTGYGEKLFF
.	TRBV28	TRBJ2-5	TRBD2	TGTGCCAGCAGTCCCCCTGGGGGGGAAGAGACCCAGTACTTC	CASSPPGGEETQYF
.	TRBV7-9	TRBJ2-7	.	TGTGCCAGCAGCTTAGGATCCGACACCTCTTCCTACGAGCAGTACTTC	CASSLGSDTSSYEQYF
.	TRBV6-5	TRBJ2-3	TRBD2	TGTGCCAGCAGTTCTGGTCGTGGGGGGGGCACAGATACGCAGTATTTT	CASSSGRGGGTDTQYF
.	TRBV30	TRBJ1-6	TRBD1	TGTGCCTGGAGTGTATTTTTGGTAGTTGGGGACAGTGGTAATTCACCCCTCCACTTT	CAWSVFLVVGDSGNSPLHF
.	TRBV4-1	TRBJ1-2	.	TGCGCCAGCAGCCAGCAGGGCAACTATGGCTACACCTTC	CASSQQGNYGYTF
once	TRBV29-1	TRBJ2-7	.	TGCAGCGTTGAGACGGACAGCAGCTCCTACGAGCAGTACTTC	CSVETDSSSYEQYF
.	TRBV7-2	TRBJ1-2	.	TGTGCCAGCAGCTTTGCGACAGGAACTAATGGCTACACCTTC	CASSFATGTNGYTF
.	TRBV2	TRBJ2-1	.	TGTGCCAGCAGTGCCAGGTCGGGCGGGAACTACAATGAGCAGTTCTTC	CASSARSGGNYNEQFF
.	TRBV11-2	TRBJ1-5	.	TGTGCCAGCAGCTTAGATCGGGCAGGGGCCTCCAATCAGCCCCAGCATTTT	CASSLDRAGASNQPQHF
.	TRBV5-6	TRBJ2-3	.	TGTGCCAGCAGCTTGGGCCGAACTAGCACAGATACGCAGTATTTT	CASSLGRTSTDTQYF
.	TRBV6-1	TRBJ1-1	.	TGTGCCACCCGACAGATAGTGAACACTGAAGCTTTCTTT	CATRQIVNTEAFF
once	TRBV5-1	TRBJ1-1	TRBD1	TGCGCCAGCAGCTCCTCCGGGACAGTTGACACTGAAGCTTTCTTT	CASSSSGTVDTEAFF
.	TRBV27	TRBJ2-6	TRBD1	TGTGCCAGCAGTTTACCAGGGGGCGGTGGGGGGGCCAACGTCCTGACTTTC	CASSLPGGGGGANVLTF